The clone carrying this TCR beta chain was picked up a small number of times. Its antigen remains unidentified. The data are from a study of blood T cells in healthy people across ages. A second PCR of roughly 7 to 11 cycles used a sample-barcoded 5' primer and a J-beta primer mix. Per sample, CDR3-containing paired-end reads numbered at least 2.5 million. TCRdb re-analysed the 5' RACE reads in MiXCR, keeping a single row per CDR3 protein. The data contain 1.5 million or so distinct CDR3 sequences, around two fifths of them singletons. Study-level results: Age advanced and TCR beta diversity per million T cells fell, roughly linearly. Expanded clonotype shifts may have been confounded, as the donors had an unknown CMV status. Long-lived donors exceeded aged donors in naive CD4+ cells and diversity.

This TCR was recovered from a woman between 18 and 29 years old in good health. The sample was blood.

The CDR3 region is CASTQGSDTEAFF. The CDR3 coding sequence is TGTGCCAGCACACAGGGTAGCGACACTGAAGCTTTCTTT. The V and J genes are TRBV2 and TRBJ1-1; the D gene is possibly TRBD1 (6 bases). V lost 7 bases and J 3 bases, leaving 12 bases between the germline ends. The CDR3 runs 13 residues. Germline-derived CDR1 and CDR2 are SNHLY and FYNNEI. Full variable domain (missing parts from reference TRBV2 and TRBJ1-1): EPEVTQTPSHQVTQMGQEVILRCVPISNHLYFYWYRQILGQKVEFLVSFYNNEISEKSEIFDDQFSVERPDGSNFTLKIRSTKLEDSAMYFCASTQGSDTEAFFGQGTRLTVV.